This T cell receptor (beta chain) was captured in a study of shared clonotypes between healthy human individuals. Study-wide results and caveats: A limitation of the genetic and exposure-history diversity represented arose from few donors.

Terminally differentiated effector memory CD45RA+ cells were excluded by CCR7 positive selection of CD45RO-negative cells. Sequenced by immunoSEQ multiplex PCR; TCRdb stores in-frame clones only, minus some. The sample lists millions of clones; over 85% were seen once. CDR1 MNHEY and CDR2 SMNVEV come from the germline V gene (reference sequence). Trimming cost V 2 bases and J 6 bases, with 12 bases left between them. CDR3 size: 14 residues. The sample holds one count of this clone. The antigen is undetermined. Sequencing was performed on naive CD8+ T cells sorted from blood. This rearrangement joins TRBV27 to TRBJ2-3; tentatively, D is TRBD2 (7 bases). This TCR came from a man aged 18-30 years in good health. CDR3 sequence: CASSLRGAADTQYF. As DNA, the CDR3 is TGTGCCAGCAGTTTACGGGGGGCGGCGGATACGCAGTATTTT.